These T cell receptor beta chains were read from a single sample in a study of CD8 T cells in Susac syndrome. One entry per CDR3 protein results from TCRdb running MiXCR on the immunoSEQ multiplex PCR reads. The profile shows more than 150,000 distinct CDR3 sequences, about 92% of them singletons. Input material: CD4+ T cells from PBMCs. The source is a human donor in good health. Each CDR3 is given with its conserved first and last residue. D genes are given only for firm matches. Only part of the rows carry a size: once, few, many, or a class if the clone is expanded.

clone size	V gene	J gene	D gene	CDR3 DNA	CDR3 protein
-	TRBV19	TRBJ1-6	-	TGTGCCAGTAGTCCGAAAAACAGGGTACTTCGTAATTCACCCCTCCACTTT	CASSPKNRVLRNSPLHF
once	TRBV20-1	TRBJ1-2	-	TGCAGTGCCGGTGGGGGAGGCTATGGCTACACCTTC	CSAGGGGYGYTF
-	TRBV3-1	TRBJ1-2	-	TGTGCCAGCAGCTCACGACTCAGTTTCTATGGCTACACCTTC	CASSSRLSFYGYTF
few	TRBV30	TRBJ2-3	-	TGTGCCTGGAGTGTAGACACAGATACGCAGTATTTT	CAWSVDTDTQYF
-	TRBV14	TRBJ2-6	TRBD1	TGTGCCAGCAGCCAAGATCACAGGGGCTTCTCGGGGGCCAACGTCCTGACTTTC	CASSQDHRGFSGANVLTF
-	TRBV3-1	TRBJ1-6	-	TGTGCCAGCAGCCAAGATCAGGGGCAGGGCTATAATTCACCCCTCCACTTT	CASSQDQGQGYNSPLHF
-	TRBV6-1	TRBJ1-1	-	TGTGCCAGCAGTGTGGGGCAGACCACTGAAGCTTTCTTT	CASSVGQTTEAFF
-	TRBV5-1	TRBJ1-2	-	TGCGCCAGCAGCTTGGAAGGGGGCTATGGCTACACCTTC	CASSLEGGYGYTF
once	TRBV5-1	TRBJ2-1	-	TGCGCCAGCAGCGCGGTTCCGGGAGACAATGAGCAGTTCTTC	CASSAVPGDNEQFF
-	TRBV5-1	TRBJ1-1	TRBD1	TGCGCCAGCAGCTTCACATTGAGACAGGGGAACACTGAAGCTTTCTTT	CASSFTLRQGNTEAFF
once	TRBV7-8	TRBJ2-2	TRBD2	TGTGCCAGCAGCTCCGGACTAGCGGGAGTCACCGGGGAGCTGTTTTTT	CASSSGLAGVTGELFF
-	TRBV2	TRBJ2-3	TRBD1	TGTGCCAGCGTCGGAACAGGGGGCTCAGATACGCAGTATTTT	CASVGTGGSDTQYF
-	TRBV29-1	TRBJ1-1	-	TGCAGCGTTGAATGGCGAGGGTATGGTGAAGCTTTCTTT	CSVEWRGYGEAFF
few	TRBV6-5	TRBJ2-7	-	TGTGCCAGCAGTAATAACTACGAGCAGTACTTC	CASSNNYEQYF
-	TRBV3-1	TRBJ2-7	-	TGTGCCAGCAGCCAAGACCAGGCTCTGTACGAGCAGTACTTC	CASSQDQALYEQYF
-	TRBV6-5	TRBJ2-2	-	TGTGCCAGCAGAGGAACGAACACCGGGGAGCTGTTTTTT	CASRGTNTGELFF
few	TRBV18	TRBJ2-5	-	TGTGCCAGCTCGGACCAAGAGACCCAGTACTTC	CASSDQETQYF
once	TRBV5-1	TRBJ1-2	TRBD1	TGCGCCAGCAGCACTCAGGGGGCAGACTATGGCTACACCTTC	CASSTQGADYGYTF
once	TRBV15	TRBJ2-5	-	TGTGCCACCAGCAGAGACAAGGAAGAGACCCAGTACTTC	CATSRDKEETQYF
-	TRBV5-1	TRBJ2-5	-	TGCGCCAGCAGCTTACCTAGTGGAGAGACCCAGTACTTC	CASSLPSGETQYF
-	TRBV7-8	TRBJ2-3	-	TGTGCCAGCAGCTTAGGCAACAGGGATACGCAGTATTTT	CASSLGNRDTQYF
-	TRBV7-8	TRBJ2-6	TRBD1	TGTGCCAGCAGCACACCTCGTACAGGGGGCAGCCCCACTGGGGCCAACGTCCTGACTTTC	CASSTPRTGGSPTGANVLTF
few	TRBV6-5	TRBJ1-2	TRBD1	TGTGCCAGCAGTTTGGACAGGAACTATGGCTACACCTTC	CASSLDRNYGYTF
-	TRBV12-3/TRBV12-4	TRBJ1-4	-	TGTGCCAGCAGTCCATTCGACCTATTACAGGGAAAACTGTTTTTT	CASSPFDLLQGKLFF
-	TRBV10-3	TRBJ2-7	TRBD1	TGTGCCCTAGCCCGGGGGACAGGACTCTCCTACGAGCAGTACTTC	CALARGTGLSYEQYF
-	TRBV9	TRBJ2-7	TRBD1	TGTGCCAGCAGCTGGGGACAGGGATCCAACGAGCAGTACTTC	CASSWGQGSNEQYF
once	TRBV23-1	TRBJ1-2	TRBD1	TGCGCCGTCCCGACAGGGGATGGCTACACCTTC	CAVPTGDGYTF
-	TRBV2	TRBJ2-2	TRBD1	TGTGCCAGTTCAACACGGGGACAGCCGAACACCGGGGAGCTGTTTTTT	CASSTRGQPNTGELFF
-	TRBV12-3/TRBV12-4	TRBJ2-5	TRBD2	TGTGCCAGCAGTCCCCCGGGGGGAGCGGGAGAGACCCAGTACTTC	CASSPPGGAGETQYF
-	TRBV4-2	TRBJ2-7	-	TGTGCCAGCAGCCAAGGACGGGACCCCTCCTACGAGCAGTACTTC	CASSQGRDPSYEQYF